This T cell receptor (beta chain) was obtained from a study of blood T cell repertoires in COVID-19. The wider study: COVID-19 samples from acute and convalescent phases originated in the United States, Italy and Spain. Sources were T cells, B-cell-depleted T cells, or PBMCs; the material itself was cDNA or gDNA.

The CDR3 spans 17 residues. V gave up 3 bases and J gave up 0 bases, with 15 bases separating them. CDR1 is LGHDT, CDR2 YNNKEL, per germline (reference sequence). As handled by the study authors: Amplification of reference gene primers was used by the study to estimate nucleated cell counts. The assay was immunoSEQ multiplex PCR, and TCRdb's table has in-frame clones only and misses some. D and trimming were read from the DNA, whereas the V and J calls and clone size are those reported in that table. The sample comprises under 250,000 clones, about 89% of which are singletons, and about 1.6% rests with the top ten.

The source material was peripheral blood. The TCR was taken from a woman aged 60-70 years who had recovered from COVID-19. J is TRBJ1-3 and V is TRBV3-1 (or the pseudogene TRBV3-2); D not certain. The CDR3 reads CASSHPREPISGNTIYF. As DNA, the CDR3 is TGTGCCAGCAGCCACCCACGAGAACCCATCTCTGGAAACACCATATATTTT.